A selection of T cell receptor beta chains follows, all from one sample in a study of T cells after yellow fever vaccination. Each CDR3 protein gets one entry after TCRdb re-called the 5' RACE reads with MiXCR. Here the sample spans around 500,000 distinct CDR3 sequences, around a fifth being singletons. Sample: PBMCs, taken roughly 23 days after the first yellow fever vaccination. These receptor sequences come from a man younger than 30 who received the YFV17D yellow fever vaccine. Each CDR3 is given with its conserved first and last residue. The order of the fields is D gene, J gene, V gene, clone size, CDR3 DNA, CDR3 protein. The D gene is left open where the match is weak. The size of a clone is reported for some rows only, either as once, few or many, or as a class for expanded clones.

>TRBD1|TRBJ1-2|TRBV6-1|few
TGTGCCAGCAGAAGGGGGACAGCTAACTATGGCTACACCTTC
CASRRGTANYGYTF
>NA|TRBJ1-1|TRBV6-5|few
TGTGCCAGCAGTCTACAATACCAGAACACTGAAGCTTTCTTT
CASSLQYQNTEAFF
>NA|TRBJ1-6|TRBV7-9|few
TGTGCCAGCAGCTTCTCGGGGTCACCCCTCCACTTT
CASSFSGSPLHF
>TRBD1|TRBJ2-1|TRBV4-2|once
TGTGCCAGCAGCGGACAGGGGGCAAACAATGAGCAGTTCTTC
CASSGQGANNEQFF
>NA|TRBJ2-2|TRBV4-1|NA
TGCGCCAGCAGCCAAGAAGGAGGCAGGCCCACCGGGGAGCTGTTTTTT
CASSQEGGRPTGELFF
>NA|TRBJ1-6|TRBV4-1|few
TGCGCCAGCAGCCAAGTGAGCCCAAACCGGGATTCGTATAATTCACCCCTCCACTTT
CASSQVSPNRDSYNSPLHF
>NA|TRBJ1-1|TRBV20-1|many
TGCAGTGTAGGGGGAGAAAAAGCTTTCTTT
CSVGGEKAFF
>NA|TRBJ2-2|TRBV5-1|many
TGTGCCAGCAGTCCCGGGACTTTGAACACCGGGGAGCTGTTTTTT
CASSPGTLNTGELFF
>TRBD2|TRBJ2-3|TRBV9|few
TGTGCCAGCAGCCCCGGCGCGGGGGAAACAGATACGCAGTATTTT
CASSPGAGETDTQYF
>NA|TRBJ2-7|TRBV6-1|NA
TGTGCCAGCAGCCCACTCGCCTTGTCCTACGAGCAGTACTTC
CASSPLALSYEQYF
>TRBD2|TRBJ2-5|TRBV6-5|NA
TGTGCCAGCAGTTCCCCGGGACTAGCGGATAAAGAGACCCAGTACTTC
CASSSPGLADKETQYF
>TRBD2|TRBJ2-3|TRBV10-3|few
TGTGCCACCTGGACTAGCGGGGGTTACACAGATACGCAGTATTTT
CATWTSGGYTDTQYF
>NA|TRBJ2-1|TRBV20-1|NA
TGCAGTGCTAGAGATCCCAGACTTAGCGGACCCTACAATGAGCAGTTCTTC
CSARDPRLSGPYNEQFF
>NA|TRBJ2-5|TRBV11-2|NA
TGTGCCAGCAGCTTAGAGTTAGAGAAAGAGACCCAGTACTTC
CASSLELEKETQYF
>NA|TRBJ2-7|TRBV4-3|NA
TGCGCCAGCAGCCAAGTGAGCTTTCGTTACGGGTATGGCTACGAGCAGTACTTC
CASSQVSFRYGYGYEQYF
>NA|TRBJ1-4|TRBV5-1|NA
TGCGCCAGCATGTTAAGCCCTGGAGATGAAAAACTGTTTTTT
CASMLSPGDEKLFF
>NA|TRBJ1-5|TRBV3-1|NA
TGTGCCAGCAGTCAACCGGGGCTTAATCAGCCCCAGCATTTT
CASSQPGLNQPQHF
>TRBD2|TRBJ2-3|TRBV7-3|NA
TGTGCCAGCAGCCCAAGTCCTAGCGGGGGCTGGTATTTT
CASSPSPSGGWYF
>NA|TRBJ2-2|TRBV18|NA
TGTGCCAGCTCACCAAACGTAGCGGAGAACACCGGGGAGCTGTTTTTT
CASSPNVAENTGELFF
>NA|TRBJ2-1|TRBV28|NA
TGTGCCAGCAGTTTCCTCCTAGCAACCTACAATGAGCAGTTCTTC
CASSFLLATYNEQFF
>TRBD2|TRBJ2-2|TRBV28|NA
TGTGCCAGCAGTCCTAGCGGGATTCCCACCGGGGAGCTGTTTTTT
CASSPSGIPTGELFF
>NA|TRBJ2-1|TRBV4-2|NA
TGTGCCAGCAGCCAAGATGGGTGGCAGTCTGGGCAGTTCTTC
CASSQDGWQSGQFF